Sequencing of this TCR beta chain was carried out in a study of Graves' ophthalmopathy and Graves' hyperthyroidism. Study-wide context: Peripheral blood sampling occurred at initial diagnosis, before any treatment. Study results and limitations: Most thyroid-expanded clonotypes exceeding 0.001 frequency were also found in blood.

Concerning this clonotype itself: The antigen remains undetermined.

The CDR3 has 14 amino acids. Trimming cost V 3 bases and J 1 base; bases outside gene matches: 4. The germline V gene encodes CDR1 DFQATT and CDR2 SNEGSKA (reference sequence). Amplified TCR beta CDR3 regions were obtained using RNA transcripts as template. Following a first-round RT-PCR that used HTBI primers, a second-round multiplex PCR was carried out. TCRdb recomputed calls from the multiplex PCR reads with MiXCR, one row per CDR3 protein. The table records hundreds of thousands of distinct CDR3 sequences, about 41% of them present only once. The PBMCs originated from around 11 ml of fresh peripheral blood.

The sample comprised peripheral blood. V is TRBV20-1 and J is TRBJ1-1; 8 positions match TRBD1. This clonotype originated in an adult man with Graves' ophthalmopathy. The CDR3 reads CSARTGTGNTEAFF. The DNA of the CDR3 is TGCAGTGCTAGGACCGGGACAGGGAACACTGAAGCTTTCTTT.